Each of the 32 T cell receptor beta chains below was sequenced from the same sample in a study of cytomegalovirus exposure and HLA in healthy donors. PCR primers comprised 60 Vbeta and 13 Jbeta primers. Libraries were prepared by immunoSEQ multiplex PCR; TCRdb keeps only in-frame clonotypes and omits some of them. The sample records some 54,000 clones, around 66% being singletons. The specimen sequenced was PBMCs. All receptors come from a young man in good health and CMV-seronegative.

V usage is TRBV4-3 and J usage is TRBJ1-4, with 7 nucleotides matching TRBD1. Germline assignment: CDR1 LGHNA and CDR2 YSLEER. The CDR3 is 15 residues long. The V segment lost 1 base and the J segment 7 bases; nucleotides outside the gene matches: 6. CDR3 region: CASSQGTGGGEKLFF. The DNA of the CDR3 is TGCGCCAGCAGCCAAGGGACAGGAGGCGGTGAAAAACTGTTTTTT.

The chain uses TRBV7-2 and TRBJ1-5, with D maybe TRBD1 (5 bases). This CDR3 contains 13 residues. CDR1 and CDR2 (germline): SGHTA, FQGNSA. Trimming removed 2 bases from V and 4 bases from J, with 6 bases in between. The CDR3 DNA follows: TGTGCCAGCAGCTTACAGGGAAATCAGCCCCAGCATTTT. Protein: CASSLQGNQPQHF.

This chain links TRBV5-1 with TRBJ2-7, with D perhaps matching TRBD2 (5 bases). The CDR3 consists of 14 residues. V was trimmed by 4 bases and J by 2 bases, leaving 13 bases between them. Germline-derived CDR1 and CDR2 are SGHRS and YFSETQ. CDR3 nucleotide sequence: TGCGCCAGCAGCCCGGGGAGCGAGGCCTACGAGCAGTACTTC. This encodes CASSPGSEAYEQYF. Full variable domain (missing parts from reference TRBV5-1 and TRBJ2-7): KAGVTQTPRYLIKTRGQQVTLSCSPISGHRSVSWYQQTPGQGLQFLFEYFSETQRNKGNFPGRFSGRQFSNSRSEMNVSTLELGDSALYLCASSPGSEAYEQYFGPGTRLTVT.

The V and J genes are TRBV4-3 and TRBJ1-1; D may be TRBD1 (5 bases). CDR3 length: 16 residues. Looked up from germline, CDR1 is LGHNA and CDR2 is YSLEER. Trimming took 2 bases from V and 6 from J, leaving 19 bases between them. The CDR3 is CASSQNQGSGTAEAFF. The CDR3 DNA reads TGCGCCAGCAGCCAAAATCAGGGAAGCGGGACGGCTGAAGCTTTCTTT.

The chain combines TRBV28 with TRBJ1-5; D not certain. Germline V lookup: CDR1 MDHEN, CDR2 SYDVKM. The V end lost 7 bases, the J end lost 2 bases, and 6 bases lay between the germline ends. This CDR3 is built from 12 residues. CDR3 protein: CASTPGNQPQHF. CDR3 bases: TGTGCCAGCACCCCGGGCAATCAGCCCCAGCATTTT.

The chain has TRBV28 and TRBJ1-1; 7 bases are shared with TRBD1. The CDR3 contains 15 residues. Per the germline V gene, CDR1 is MDHEN and CDR2 is SYDVKM. With V trimmed by 4 bases and J by 2 bases, 7 bases remained unmatched. CDR3 sequence (DNA): TGTGCCAGCAGTTCCCTCCGGGACAGAAACACTGAAGCTTTCTTT. It codes for CASSSLRDRNTEAFF.

The V gene is TRBV6-1, the J gene TRBJ1-4; D possibly corresponds to TRBD1 (5 bases). Germline CDR1 is MNHNS and CDR2 is SASEGT. The CDR3 has 14 residues. V was trimmed by 9 bases and J by 5 bases, leaving 16 bases between them. In DNA, the CDR3 is TGTGCCAGTGGCAGGAGTCAGGGAAATGAAAAACTGTTTTTT. It is translated as CASGRSQGNEKLFF.

The CDR3: CASSPPGQGAYKEAFF. DNA of the CDR3: TGTGCCAGCAGCCCCCCGGGACAGGGGGCATATAAGGAAGCTTTCTTT. The chain recombines TRBV7-8 with TRBJ1-1, with 12 bases that match TRBD1. CDR1 and CDR2 from the germline V gene are SGHVS and FQNEAQ. V was clipped by 5 bases and J by 8 bases; unmatched bases: 12. The CDR3 runs to 16 residues. The full variable domain, completed using reference TRBV7-8 and TRBJ1-1, is GAGVSQSPRYKVAKRGQDVALRCDPISGHVSLFWYQQALGQGPEFLTYFQNEAQLDKSGLPSDRFFAERPEGSVSTLKIQRTQQEDSAVYLCASSPPGQGAYKEAFFGQGTRLTVV.

The CDR3 coding sequence is TGTGCCAGCAGCTTAGACTTTTTAGAGACCCAGTACTTC. Translating gives CASSLDFLETQYF. V usage is TRBV7-9 and J usage is TRBJ2-5; D is uncertain. Trimming removed 1 base at V and 4 bases at J, with 7 bases between. Germline CDR1 SEHNR, CDR2 FQNEAQ (reference sequence). The CDR3 loop spans 13 amino acids.

J is TRBJ1-1 and V is TRBV25-1; D gene unclear. With 2 bases removed from V and 1 base from J, the gap between germline ends came to 11 bases. Germline CDR1 reads MGHDK; CDR2 reads SYGVNS. The CDR3 loop spans 15 amino acids. DNA for the CDR3: TGTGCCAGCAGTGAAGGTGGCAGGTCGAACACTGAAGCTTTCTTT. This translates into CASSEGGRSNTEAFF.

The rearrangement links TRBV9 to TRBJ2-1, with 10 positions matching TRBD2. In germline, CDR1 is SGDLS, CDR2 YYNGEE. CDR3 length equals 16 residues. The V gene end was trimmed by 0 bases and the J gene end by 3 bases; junction bases not matched to a gene: 3. CDR3 loop: CASSVGASGSYNEQFF. The CDR3 nucleotides are TGTGCCAGCAGCGTAGGCGCTAGCGGGAGCTACAATGAGCAGTTCTTC.

The J gene is TRBJ1-1, the V gene TRBV7-6; the match to TRBD1 covers 8 bases. The V and J ends lost 2 bases and 5 bases, in that order; junction bases with no gene match: 13. Looked up from germline, CDR1 is SGHVS and CDR2 is FNYEAQ. The CDR3 consists of 17 residues. This CDR3 reads CASSLTSRGRVSTEAFF. The CDR3 DNA reads TGTGCCAGCAGCTTAACGTCCAGGGGGCGGGTGTCGACTGAAGCTTTCTTT. The full variable domain, with the rest looked up from reference TRBV7-6 and TRBJ1-1, is GAGVSQSPRYKVTKRGQDVALRCDPISGHVSLYWYRQALGQGPEFLTYFNYEAQQDKSGLPNDRFSAERPEGSISTLTIQRTEQRDSAMYRCASSLTSRGRVSTEAFFGQGTRLTVV.

This chain uses TRBV19 with TRBJ2-5, with 7 bases lining up with TRBD1. The germline CDR1 and CDR2 sequences are LNHDA and SQIVND (reference sequence). CDR3 length equals 14 residues. V lost 6 bases and J lost 1; bases outside the gene matches: 5. CDR3 sequence: CASSRGTAQETQYF. The CDR3 DNA reads as TGTGCCAGTAGCCGTGGGACAGCCCAAGAGACCCAGTACTTC.

This clone has a handful of counts. CDR3 DNA: TGTGCCAGGACTCGGGGACAGGGAAGGGGCACTGAAGCTTTCTTT. Translation gives CARTRGQGRGTEAFF. V usage is TRBV2 and J usage is TRBJ1-1; 9 nucleotides agree with TRBD1. CDR1 SNHLY and CDR2 FYNNEI come from the germline V gene. The J segment lost 4 bases and the V segment lost 9 bases, leaving 12 bases of the junction unmatched. The CDR3 loop spans 15 amino acids.

The chain employs TRBV4-2 and TRBJ2-7; D is uncertain. CDR3 length equals 17 residues. Trimming took off 1 base at V and 1 base at J, with 17 bases between the two ends. The germline gives CDR1 LGHNA, CDR2 YNFKEQ. DNA for the CDR3: TGTGCCAGCAGCCAAGCACTCGGCGGCTTCCCGTCCTACGAGCAGTACTTC. Its protein product is CASSQALGGFPSYEQYF.

This chain joins TRBV9 and TRBJ1-1; 11 bases map to TRBD1. Trimming at V came to 2 bases and at J to 4 bases, leaving 1 base not matched to a gene. Germline CDR1 SGDLS, CDR2 YYNGEE. The CDR3 is 14 amino acids. The CDR3 spells CASSVGTGGTEAFF. DNA of the CDR3: TGTGCCAGCAGCGTCGGGACAGGGGGCACTGAAGCTTTCTTT.

This clone was observed a handful of times. The chain recombines TRBV29-1 with TRBJ1-2, with TRBD1 matching over 7 bases. Trimming cost V 6 bases and J 6 bases; bases outside gene matches: 10. Germline V gene data show CDR1 as SQVTM and CDR2 as ANQGSEA. The length of the CDR3 is 13 residues. CDR3 nucleotide sequence: TGCAGCGTCCGTAGACAGGGAAGAGATGGCTACACCTTC. It translates to CSVRRQGRDGYTF. Full variable domain (remainder filled in from reference TRBV29-1 and TRBJ1-2): SAVISQKPSRDICQRGTSLTIQCQVDSQVTMMFWYRQQPGQSLTLIATANQGSEATYESGFVIDKFPISRPNLTFSTLTVSNMSPEDSSIYLCSVRRQGRDGYTFGSGTRLTVV.

J is TRBJ1-4 and V is TRBV2; D is uncertain. This CDR3 has 15 amino acids. Trimming took 7 bases from V and 4 from J, leaving 16 bases between them. Germline V gene data show CDR1 as SNHLY and CDR2 as FYNNEI. Here the CDR3 DNA reads TGTGCCAGCACAGAGTACCGGGGAGGTAATGAAAAACTGTTTTTT. Translated: CASTEYRGGNEKLFF.

The J gene is TRBJ2-7, the V gene TRBV30, with TRBD1 matching over 7 bases. Looked up from germline, CDR1 is GTSNPN and CDR2 is SVGIG (reference sequence). V shed 5 bases, J shed 0 bases, and the junction held 4 bases outside the gene matches. The CDR3 is made up of 13 amino acids. The CDR3, as DNA: TGTGCCTGGCGGGACAGTGGCTCCTACGAGCAGTACTTC. It encodes CAWRDSGSYEQYF. Based on the CDR3 plus reference TRBV30 and TRBJ2-7, the full variable domain is SQTIHQWPATLVQPVGSPLSLECTVEGTSNPNLYWYRQAAGRGLQLLFYSVGIGQISSEVPQNLSASRPQDRQFILSSKKLLLSDSGFYLCAWRDSGSYEQYFGPGTRLTVT.

The rearrangement links TRBV6-1 to TRBJ2-3; perhaps TRBD1 as D (5 bases). The germline V gene has CDR1 MNHNS and CDR2 SASEGT. This CDR3 has 16 amino acids. Trimming took off 4 bases at V and 1 base at J, with 15 bases between the two ends. The CDR3, as DNA: TGTGCCAGCAGTGCGTCTAGGGGCCCAGGCACAGATACGCAGTATTTT. Its translation is CASSASRGPGTDTQYF.

This clone was detected only a few times. The rearrangement links TRBV27 to TRBJ2-2; no reliable D call. Germline V gene data show CDR1 as MNHEY and CDR2 as SMNVEV (reference sequence). The V gene lost 3 bases and the J gene lost 6 bases, with 5 bases spanning the gap. CDR3 length: 12 amino acids. The CDR3 DNA reads TGTGCCAGCAGTTTTATATCCGGGGAGCTGTTTTTT. Amino acids: CASSFISGELFF.

The chain carries TRBV28 and TRBJ1-2; the D gene is possibly TRBD1 (6 bases). The CDR3 contains 15 residues. From germline, CDR1 is MDHEN and CDR2 SYDVKM. The germline V and J ends were trimmed by 4 bases and 4 bases, with 16 bases remaining between them. The CDR3 DNA follows: TGTGCCAGCAGTTCACAGGGCCCCGAGGGCTATGGCTACACCTTC. Its translation is CASSSQGPEGYGYTF.

This rearrangement joins TRBV30 to TRBJ2-7; 7 bases are shared with TRBD2. The ends lost 0 bases at V and 5 bases at J; junction bases unmatched: 7. This CDR3 has 14 amino acids. Germline assignment: CDR1 GTSNPN and CDR2 SVGIG (reference sequence). DNA for the CDR3: TGTGCCTGGAGTGTTGTGGCGGGAGTCGACGAGCAGTACTTC. As protein: CAWSVVAGVDEQYF.

The V call is TRBV15, the J call TRBJ1-1, with D perhaps TRBD1 (6 bases). This CDR3 spans 13 amino acids. CDR1 is LNHNV, CDR2 YYDKDF, per germline (reference sequence). V was trimmed by 0 bases and J by 6 bases, leaving 8 bases between them. In nucleotides, the CDR3 is TGTGCCACCAGCAGAGACAGGGGCTCTGAAGCTTTCTTT. This sequence encodes CATSRDRGSEAFF.

V and J are TRBV6-6 and TRBJ2-2; TRBD1 aligns across 9 bases. Per germline, CDR1 MNHNY and CDR2 SVGAGI (reference sequence). The CDR3 covers 15 residues. V trimming: 6 bases; J trimming: 3 bases; junction bases outside the gene matches: 5. CDR3 bases: TGTGCCAGCAGATCAACAGGGGGCTACACCGGGGAGCTGTTTTTT. Amino acid sequence: CASRSTGGYTGELFF.

The J gene is TRBJ2-2, the V gene TRBV19, with a weak D call TRBD1 (6 bases). CDR1 is LNHDA and CDR2 is SQIVND in the germline V gene (reference sequence). V was trimmed by 5 bases and J by 5 bases, leaving 9 bases between them. The CDR3 extends over 13 amino acids. The CDR3 reads CASSFTGTGELFF. Written as DNA, the CDR3 is TGTGCCAGTAGTTTTACAGGGACCGGGGAGCTGTTTTTT. Supplemented by reference TRBV19 and TRBJ2-2, the full variable domain reads DGGITQSPKYLFRKEGQNVTLSCEQNLNHDAMYWYRQDPGQGLRLIYYSQIVNDFQKGDIAEGYSVSREKKESFPLTVTSAQKNPTAFYLCASSFTGTGELFFGEGSRLTVL.

As regards this clone: The final CDR3 position lacks the conserved phenylalanine or tryptophan, pointing to a likely read error. V is TRBV29-1 and J is TRBJ1-1; D gene ambiguous. CDR3 length: 11 amino acids. Germline V gives CDR1 SQVTM, CDR2 ANQGSEA. Trimming shortened V by 4 bases and J by 3 bases, and 6 bases separated the two germline ends. The CDR3 loop reads CSVVGDTEAFV. The CDR3 DNA reads as TGCAGCGTTGTGGGTGACACTGAAGCTTTCGTT.

The chain links TRBV6-1 to TRBJ2-2; the D gene is possibly TRBD2 (6 bases). Germline-derived CDR1 and CDR2 are MNHNS and SASEGT. CDR3 length: 15 amino acids. The V and J ends lost 7 bases and 2 bases respectively, with 14 bases between them. The CDR3 DNA is TGTGCCAGCATTTTTCGGACTACTAACACCGGGGAGCTGTTTTTT. It codes for CASIFRTTNTGELFF.

V usage is TRBV5-1 and J usage is TRBJ2-1; TRBD1 matches 9 bases. V was pared by 3 bases and J by 9 bases, with 10 bases of the junction left unmatched. Germline lookup yields CDR1 SGHRS and CDR2 YFSETQ. CDR3 size: 15 residues. In nucleotides, the CDR3 is TGCGCCAGCAGCTCTTCCGACAGGGGGGACCGTGAGCAGTTCTTC. Its protein is CASSSSDRGDREQFF.

A single count supports this clone. The genes are TRBV5-6 and TRBJ2-2, with TRBD2 identical over 12 bases. Per germline, CDR1 SGHDT and CDR2 YYEEEE. V lost 3 bases and J lost 4; bases outside the gene matches: 4. The length of the CDR3 is 16 residues. The CDR3, as DNA: TGTGCCAGCAGCTACGGACTAGCGGGATCCACCGGGGAGCTGTTTTTT. This sequence encodes CASSYGLAGSTGELFF.

V and J are TRBV5-4 and TRBJ2-3, with D hard to call. The CDR3 has 13 residues. V lost 0 bases and J 2 bases, leaving 4 bases between the germline ends. CDR1 SGHNT and CDR2 YYREEE come from the germline V gene (reference sequence). The CDR3 sequence: CASSLDYTDTQYF. CDR3 DNA: TGTGCCAGCAGCTTGGACTACACAGATACGCAGTATTTT.

The rearrangement links TRBV15 to TRBJ1-5; D ambiguous. V lost 3 bases, J lost 12 bases, and 12 bases lay in between. There are 12 residues in the CDR3. CDR1 LNHNV and CDR2 YYDKDF come from the germline V gene (reference sequence). In DNA form, the CDR3 reads TGTGCCACCAGCAGCCCCCTCAGTTACCAGCATTTT. Its protein product is CATSSPLSYQHF.